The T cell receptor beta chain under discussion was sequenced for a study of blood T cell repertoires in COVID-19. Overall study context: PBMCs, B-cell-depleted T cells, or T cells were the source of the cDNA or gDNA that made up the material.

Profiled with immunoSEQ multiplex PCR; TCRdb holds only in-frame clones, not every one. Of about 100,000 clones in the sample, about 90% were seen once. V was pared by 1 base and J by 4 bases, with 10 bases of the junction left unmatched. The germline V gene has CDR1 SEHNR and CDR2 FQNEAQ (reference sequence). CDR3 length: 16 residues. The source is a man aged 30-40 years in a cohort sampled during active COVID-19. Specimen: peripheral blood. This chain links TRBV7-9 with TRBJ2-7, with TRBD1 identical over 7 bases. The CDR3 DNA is TGTGCCAGCAGCTTAGGACCGACAGGGAGTAGGTACGAGCAGTACTTC. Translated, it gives CASSLGPTGSRYEQYF.